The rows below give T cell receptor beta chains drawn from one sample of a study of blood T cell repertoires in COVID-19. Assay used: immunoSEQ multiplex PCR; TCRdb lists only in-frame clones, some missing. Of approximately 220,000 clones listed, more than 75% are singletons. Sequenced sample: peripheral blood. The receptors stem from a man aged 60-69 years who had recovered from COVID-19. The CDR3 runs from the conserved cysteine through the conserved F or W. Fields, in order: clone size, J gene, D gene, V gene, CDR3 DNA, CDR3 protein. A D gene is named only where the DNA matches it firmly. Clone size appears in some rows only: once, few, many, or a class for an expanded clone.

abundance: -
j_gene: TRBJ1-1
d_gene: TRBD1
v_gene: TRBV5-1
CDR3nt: TGCGCCAGCAGCGTTGGCCTCGGGCAGGGGGCTTGGGGCACTGAAGCTTTCTTT
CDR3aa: CASSVGLGQGAWGTEAFF

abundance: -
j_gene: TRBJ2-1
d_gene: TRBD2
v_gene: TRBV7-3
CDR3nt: TGTGCCAGCTCTCGGAGCGGGACTCCCAATGAGCAGTTCTTC
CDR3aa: CASSRSGTPNEQFF

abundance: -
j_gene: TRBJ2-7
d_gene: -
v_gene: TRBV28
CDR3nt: TGTGCCAGCACTACAGGGTTGGCCTCCTACGAGCAGTACTTC
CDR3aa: CASTTGLASYEQYF

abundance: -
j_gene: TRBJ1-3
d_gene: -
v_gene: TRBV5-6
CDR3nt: TGTGCCAGCAGCATCAAAACCGCTACCTCTGGAAACACCATATATTTT
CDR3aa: CASSIKTATSGNTIYF

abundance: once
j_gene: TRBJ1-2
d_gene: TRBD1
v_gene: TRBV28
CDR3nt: TGTGCCAGCAGTCCGGGACAGGGGGCTGGCTACACCTTC
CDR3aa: CASSPGQGAGYTF

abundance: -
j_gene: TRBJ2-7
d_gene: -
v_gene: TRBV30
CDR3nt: TGTGCCTGGAGTGGGAGTTTCTACGAGCAGTACTTC
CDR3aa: CAWSGSFYEQYF

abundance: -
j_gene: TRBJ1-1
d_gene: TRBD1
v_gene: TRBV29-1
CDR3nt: TGCAGCGTTGAGAGGGGGCTAAACACTGAAGCTTTCTTT
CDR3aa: CSVERGLNTEAFF

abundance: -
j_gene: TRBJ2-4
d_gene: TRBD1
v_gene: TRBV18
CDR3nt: TGTGCCAGCTCACAAGACAGGGCGTACATTCAGTACTTC
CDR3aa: CASSQDRAYIQYF

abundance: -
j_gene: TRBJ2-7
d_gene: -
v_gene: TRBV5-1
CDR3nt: TGCGCCAGCAGCTTCCCAGGGGGGAACGAGCAGTACTTC
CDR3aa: CASSFPGGNEQYF

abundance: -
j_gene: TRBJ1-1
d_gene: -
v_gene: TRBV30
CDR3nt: TGTGCCTGGACATCAGGCCCCCGGGAGGCTTTCTTT
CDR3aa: CAWTSGPREAFF

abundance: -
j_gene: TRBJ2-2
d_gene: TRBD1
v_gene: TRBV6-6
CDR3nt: TGTGCCAGCAGTTGGGGACAGGGAGCACCCGGGGAGCTGTTTTTT
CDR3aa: CASSWGQGAPGELFF

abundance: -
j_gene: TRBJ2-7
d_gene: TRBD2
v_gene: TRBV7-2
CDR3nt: TGTGCCAGCAGCTACGGACTAGCGGGGGCCATCTACGAGCAGTACTTC
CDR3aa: CASSYGLAGAIYEQYF